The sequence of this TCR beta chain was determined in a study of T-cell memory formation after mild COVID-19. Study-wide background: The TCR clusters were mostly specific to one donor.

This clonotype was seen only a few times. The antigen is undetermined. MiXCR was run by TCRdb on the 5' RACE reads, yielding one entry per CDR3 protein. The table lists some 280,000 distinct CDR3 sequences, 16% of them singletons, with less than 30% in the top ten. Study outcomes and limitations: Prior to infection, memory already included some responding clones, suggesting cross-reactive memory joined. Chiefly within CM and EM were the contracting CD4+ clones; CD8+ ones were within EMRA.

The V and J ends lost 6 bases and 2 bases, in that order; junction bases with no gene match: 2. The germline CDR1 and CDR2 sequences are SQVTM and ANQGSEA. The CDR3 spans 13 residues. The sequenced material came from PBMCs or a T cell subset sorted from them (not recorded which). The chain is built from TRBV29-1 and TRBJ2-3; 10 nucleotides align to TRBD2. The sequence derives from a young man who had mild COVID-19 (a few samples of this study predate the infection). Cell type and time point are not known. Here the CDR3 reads CSVGTSATDTQYF. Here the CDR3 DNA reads TGCAGCGTCGGGACTAGCGCCACAGATACGCAGTATTTT.